This T cell receptor (beta chain) was profiled in a study of T cells in Graves' hyperthyroidism and ophthalmopathy (dated by TCRdb to about 2019). Background for the entire study: Peripheral blood samples were taken at initial diagnosis, before any treatment was given. Prospective prediction of ophthalmopathy was tested in an independent validation cohort consisting of 18 hyperthyroidism patients and around 16 patients who later progressed to ophthalmopathy. The 100 or so discovery patients were randomly divided into training and test sets at a 7:3 ratio. Thyroid tissue and blood T-cell repertoires from several Graves' hyperthyroidism patients were also compared in the study. The paper describes TCR Vbeta CDR3 sequencing of 140 or so peripheral blood samples, made up of about 40 ophthalmopathy patients, roughly 75 hyperthyroidism patients and about 17 progressor patients. After blood sampling, hyperthyroidism patients were treated with methimazole at a starting dose of 30 mg daily, and ophthalmopathy patients were treated with high-dose intravenous methylprednisolone. To identify TCR V-J signatures that set the groups apart, the researchers used a discovery cohort of approximately 98 patients, made up of under 45 with Graves' ophthalmopathy and some 60 with stable Graves' hyperthyroidism. General study outcomes and caveats: In validation, progression to ophthalmopathy was predicted by the model with 65% to 71% sensitivity and 72% to 85% specificity, a median of roughly 6.4 months before onset. Ophthalmopathy was separated from stable hyperthyroidism by a 13 V-J signature model, with around 90% sensitivity and approximately 81% specificity obtained in cross-validation and 80%/75% obtained in testing. Sample size was not statistically predetermined, and blinding of investigators to group allocation was not performed. Most expanded thyroid clonotypes (frequency above 0.001) were also found in blood, which suggests that blood repertoires may mirror thyroid immune responses.

Stable Graves' hyperthyroidism was defined as no progression to ophthalmopathy during 18 months of follow-up. Hyperthyroidism patients were newly diagnosed, with disease duration under 2 months, and aged 18 to 65 years. Exclusion was applied to patients with uncontrolled infections, other autoimmune diseases, pregnancy or lactation. Diagnoses were based on clinical symptoms, serum thyroxine and TRAb, thyroid ultrasound and orbital computed tomography. PBMCs were isolated from 10 ml of fresh peripheral blood by Ficoll-Paque density gradient centrifugation. Total RNA was extracted using Trizol reagent, and RNA quality was assessed on an Agilent 2100 Bioanalyzer. Points on this clonotype: Its antigen is still unknown. The CDR3 does not close with the conserved phenylalanine or tryptophan, likely indicating a read error.

CDR1 and CDR2 were assigned from the germline V gene as SGHRS and YFSETQ. The CDR3 is made up of 14 amino acids, end residues included. Only the CDR3 portion is preserved as DNA: 42 bases, with reading frame beginning at the first base. Trimming takes 3 bases from V and 0 bases from J, and the germline ends sit 9 bases apart. The TCR beta CDR3 regions were amplified from RNA transcripts. The first round of RT-PCR for the TCR CDR3 was performed with the HTBI primer set and the Qiagen OneStep RT-PCR kit. Libraries were constructed in a second round of multiplex PCR, after which size selection and purification were carried out. The libraries were sequenced on an Illumina HiSeq2000 using paired-end 100 bp reads. Per the original workflow: Raw data were processed with SOAPnuke, discarding reads with adapters, uncalled bases, mean Phred below 15, or no exact constant-primer or identifier match. COPE v1.2.5 was used to merge high-quality paired reads, and clonotypes were defined as unique nucleotide sequences. MiTCR v1.1 was used to align clonotypes to the IMGT TRBV, TRBD and TRBJ reference segments. The analysis was restricted to V-J combinations with a frequency above 0.0001, which together covered about 99% of the repertoires. A TCS score was defined as the ratio between F50 (clonal expansion) and ExV (chaos), using BLOSUM62-based TCRdist between CDR3 peptides within each V-J. Welch's t-statistics and random forest reduced roughly 500 V-J features to fewer than 15, which were used in a naive Bayes classifier (R e1071). TCRdb reprocessed the public reads (quality trimming at Q25 with fastp, clone calling with MiXCR) and kept in-frame beta chains. Identical CDR3 proteins give one entry, which carries the most common genes and DNA. The authors' filters were not applied to this entry. This sample comprises roughly 420,000 distinct CDR3 sequences, roughly an eighth of them detected only once. Less than 6.5% of the sample belongs to the ten largest clones.

The TCR was taken from a woman under 30 with Graves' hyperthyroidism. Source material: blood. The chain couples TRBV5-1 to TRBJ1-1, and TRBD1 may be the D gene, going by 6 matching bases. The nucleotide sequence reads TGCGCCAGCAGCTCAGGACAGTTGAACACTGAAGCTTTCCTT. It encodes CASSSGQLNTEAFL.